The clone carrying this T cell receptor beta chain was observed at least ten times. The antigen is undetermined. Each ophthalmopathy patient scored at least 3 on the Clinical Activity Score and at least 4 on NOSPECS grade, with duration under 3 months. This sample was taken from a study of T cells in Graves' hyperthyroidism and ophthalmopathy. About the study: Before treatment of any kind, peripheral blood was taken at initial diagnosis.

RNA transcripts were the template for amplifying TCR beta CDR3 regions. In the first-round RT-PCR of the TCR CDR3, the HTBI primer set was used. In TCRdb, the multiplex PCR reads were re-called with MiXCR into one record per CDR3 protein. Of 390,000 or so distinct CDR3 sequences in the sample, roughly 14% were seen once. Whole-study findings and limits: Blood held most thyroid clonotypes expanded above 0.001 frequency.

CDR3 length equals 15 residues. Losses at the gene ends were 0 bases for V and 8 bases for J; bases not matched to a gene: 6. Germline-derived CDR1 and CDR2 are SGHRS and YFSETQ. Sequenced sample: blood. This clonotype was sampled from a man aged 18 to 29 with Graves' ophthalmopathy. This rearrangement joins TRBV5-1 to TRBJ1-5, with TRBD1 matching 9 bases. The CDR3 reads CASSLAGTGPEPQHF. In DNA, the CDR3 is TGCGCCAGCAGCTTGGCCGGGACAGGGCCAGAGCCCCAGCATTTT.